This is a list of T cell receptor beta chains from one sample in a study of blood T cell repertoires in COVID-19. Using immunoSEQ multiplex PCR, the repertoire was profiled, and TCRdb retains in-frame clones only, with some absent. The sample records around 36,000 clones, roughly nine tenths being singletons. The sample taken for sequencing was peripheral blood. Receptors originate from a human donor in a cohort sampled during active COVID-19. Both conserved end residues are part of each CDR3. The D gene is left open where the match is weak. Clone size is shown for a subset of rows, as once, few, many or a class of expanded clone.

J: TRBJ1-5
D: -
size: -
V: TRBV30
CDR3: CAWDRDSNQPQHF
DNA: TGTGCCTGGGACAGAGATAGCAATCAGCCCCAGCATTTT

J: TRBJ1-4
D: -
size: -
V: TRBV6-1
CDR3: CASSEAGRGGEKLFF
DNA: TGTGCCAGCAGTGAAGCGGGAAGGGGGGGTGAAAAACTGTTTTTT

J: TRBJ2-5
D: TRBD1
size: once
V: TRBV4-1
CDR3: CASSRGSGTGVQETQYF
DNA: TGCGCCAGCAGCCGCGGATCCGGGACAGGGGTACAAGAGACCCAGTACTTC

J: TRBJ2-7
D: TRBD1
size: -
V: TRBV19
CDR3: CASSSGSGQSSYEQYF
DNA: TGTGCCAGTAGTAGCGGATCGGGACAGAGCTCCTACGAGCAGTACTTC

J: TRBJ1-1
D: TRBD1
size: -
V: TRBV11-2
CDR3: CASSDLTGSAEAFF
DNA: TGTGCCAGCAGCGATCTGACAGGGAGTGCTGAAGCTTTCTTT

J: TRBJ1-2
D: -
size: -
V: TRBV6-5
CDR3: CASVTVGEVWGYTF
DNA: TGTGCCAGCGTTACCGTCGGAGAGGTTTGGGGCTACACCTTC

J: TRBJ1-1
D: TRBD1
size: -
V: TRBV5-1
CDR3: CASSHGNRGTSEAFF
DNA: TGCGCCAGCAGCCACGGAAACAGGGGAACCTCTGAAGCTTTCTTT

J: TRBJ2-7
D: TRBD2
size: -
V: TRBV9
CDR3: CASSTLAGNAYEQYF
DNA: TGTGCCAGCAGCACTCTAGCGGGAAATGCCTACGAGCAGTACTTC

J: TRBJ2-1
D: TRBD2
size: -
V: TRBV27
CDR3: CASSEGLAGVIYNEQFF
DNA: TGTGCCAGCAGTGAGGGACTAGCGGGAGTTATCTACAATGAGCAGTTCTTC

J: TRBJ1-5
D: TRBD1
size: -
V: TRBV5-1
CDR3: CARRRGQGNSNQPQHF
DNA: TGCGCCCGGCGACGGGGACAGGGGAATAGCAATCAGCCCCAGCATTTT

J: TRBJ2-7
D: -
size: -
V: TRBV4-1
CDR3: CASSQGGQSSYEQYF
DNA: TGCGCCAGCAGCCAAGGTGGACAGTCCTCCTACGAGCAGTACTTC

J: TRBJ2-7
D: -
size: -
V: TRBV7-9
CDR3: CASSLQGYEQYF
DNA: TGTGCCAGCAGCTTACAGGGGTACGAGCAGTACTTC

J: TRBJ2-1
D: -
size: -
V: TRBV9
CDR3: CASSVVAGKNEQFF
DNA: TGTGCCAGCAGCGTAGTGGCAGGGAAGAATGAGCAGTTCTTC

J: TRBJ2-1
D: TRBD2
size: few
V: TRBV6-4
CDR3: CASSDAGGSYNEQFF
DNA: TGTGCCAGCAGTGACGCGGGGGGCTCCTACAATGAGCAGTTCTTC

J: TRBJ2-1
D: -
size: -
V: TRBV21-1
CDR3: CASDKGAGVDEQFF
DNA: TGTGCCAGCGATAAGGGGGCCGGTGTCGATGAGCAGTTCTTC

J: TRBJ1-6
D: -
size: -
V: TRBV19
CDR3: CASSSGTHNSPLHF
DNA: TGTGCCAGTAGTTCCGGGACACATAATTCACCCCTCCACTTT

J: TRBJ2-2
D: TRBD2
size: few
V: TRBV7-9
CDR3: CASSWGGLNTGELFF
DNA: TGTGCCAGCAGCTGGGGGGGACTCAACACCGGGGAGCTGTTTTTT

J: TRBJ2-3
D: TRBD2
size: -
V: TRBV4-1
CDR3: CASSHVAGGPTDTQYF
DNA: TGCGCCAGCAGCCATGTCGCGGGGGGCCCGACAGATACGCAGTATTTT

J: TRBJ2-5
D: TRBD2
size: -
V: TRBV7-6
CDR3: CASTRGTSVQETQYF
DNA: TGTGCCAGCACCCGGGGGACTAGCGTACAAGAGACCCAGTACTTC

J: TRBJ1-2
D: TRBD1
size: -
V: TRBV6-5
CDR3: CASSRGTGVDGYTF
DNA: TGTGCCAGCAGCAGAGGGACAGGGGTTGATGGCTACACCTTC

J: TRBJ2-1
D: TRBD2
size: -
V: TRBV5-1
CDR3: CASSARPSGRIPHEQFF
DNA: TGCGCCAGCAGCGCACGCCCTAGCGGGAGGATCCCCCATGAGCAGTTCTTC

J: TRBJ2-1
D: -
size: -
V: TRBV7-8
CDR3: CASSLSGFVRSYNEQFF
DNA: TGTGCCAGCAGCTTGTCCGGGTTCGTCAGATCCTACAATGAGCAGTTCTTC

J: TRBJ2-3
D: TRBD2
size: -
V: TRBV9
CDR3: CASSAPPGGSGRQDTQYF
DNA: TGTGCCAGCAGCGCCCCCCCGGGTGGCAGCGGGAGGCAAGATACGCAGTATTTT

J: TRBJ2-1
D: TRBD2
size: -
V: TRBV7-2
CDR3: CASSLGRGSSYNEQFF
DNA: TGTGCCAGCAGCTTAGGACGCGGGAGCTCCTACAATGAGCAGTTCTTC

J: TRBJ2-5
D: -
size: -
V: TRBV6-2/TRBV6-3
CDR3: CASSYNPTQDTQETQYF
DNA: TGTGCCAGCAGTTATAACCCGACCCAAGACACCCAAGAGACCCAGTACTTC

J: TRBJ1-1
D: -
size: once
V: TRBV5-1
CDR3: CASSLQVLNTEAFF
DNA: TGCGCCAGCAGCTTGCAGGTTCTGAACACTGAAGCTTTCTTT

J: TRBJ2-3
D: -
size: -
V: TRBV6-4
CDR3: CASGLLPSTDTQYF
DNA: TGTGCCAGCGGGCTACTTCCTAGCACAGATACGCAGTATTTT

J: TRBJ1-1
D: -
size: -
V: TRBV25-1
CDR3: CASSAAGRSTEAFF
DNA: TGTGCCAGCAGTGCGGCAGGGAGGAGTACTGAAGCTTTCTTT

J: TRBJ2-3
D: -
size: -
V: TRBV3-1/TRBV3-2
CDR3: CASSQGLVRTDTQYF
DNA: TGTGCCAGCAGCCAAGGACTAGTTCGCACAGATACGCAGTATTTT

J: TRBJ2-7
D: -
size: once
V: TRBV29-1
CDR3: CSVVEDRSYEQYF
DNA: TGCAGCGTTGTAGAAGACAGGTCCTACGAGCAGTACTTC

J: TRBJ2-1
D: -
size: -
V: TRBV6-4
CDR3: CASSSQGYSNEQFF
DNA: TGTGCCAGCAGTTCTCAGGGATATAGCAATGAGCAGTTCTTC

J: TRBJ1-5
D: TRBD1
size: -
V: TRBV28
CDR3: CASRTGQGAVQPQHF
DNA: TGTGCCAGCAGAACGGGACAGGGGGCGGTACAGCCCCAGCATTTT

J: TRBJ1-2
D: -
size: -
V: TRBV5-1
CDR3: CASSLAAGGNYGYTF
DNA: TGCGCCAGCAGCTTGGCCGCGGGGGGCAACTATGGCTACACCTTC

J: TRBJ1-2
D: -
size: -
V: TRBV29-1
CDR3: CSVAGGPNYGYTF
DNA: TGCAGCGTTGCCGGGGGACCTAACTATGGCTACACCTTC

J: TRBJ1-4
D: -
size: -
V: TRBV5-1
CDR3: CASASWGATTNEKLFF
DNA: TGCGCCAGCGCCAGTTGGGGAGCGACAACTAATGAAAAACTGTTTTTT

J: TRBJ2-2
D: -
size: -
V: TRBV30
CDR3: CAWARKQGGTGELFF
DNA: TGTGCCTGGGCAAGAAAACAGGGTGGCACCGGGGAGCTGTTTTTT

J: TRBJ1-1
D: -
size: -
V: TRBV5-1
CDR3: CASSPGGGGNTEAFF
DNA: TGCGCCAGCAGCCCTGGAGGAGGAGGGAACACTGAAGCTTTCTTT

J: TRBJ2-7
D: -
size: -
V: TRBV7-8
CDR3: CASSARQGAGYEQYF
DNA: TGTGCCAGCAGCGCTAGACAGGGAGCGGGCTACGAGCAGTACTTC

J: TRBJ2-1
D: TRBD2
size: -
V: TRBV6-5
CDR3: CASSWTSGRVNEQFF
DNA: TGTGCCAGCAGTTGGACTAGCGGGAGGGTGAATGAGCAGTTCTTC

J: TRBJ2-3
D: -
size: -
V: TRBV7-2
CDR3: CASQIGTRTDTQYF
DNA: TGTGCCAGCCAAATAGGTACTAGGACAGATACGCAGTATTTT

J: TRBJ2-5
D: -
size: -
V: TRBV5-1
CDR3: CASRKGRTETQYF
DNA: TGCGCCAGCAGGAAGGGGCGGACAGAGACCCAGTACTTC

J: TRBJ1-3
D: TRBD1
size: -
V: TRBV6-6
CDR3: CASSTGTGLGNTIYF
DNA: TGTGCCAGCAGTACGGGGACAGGGTTGGGAAACACCATATATTTT

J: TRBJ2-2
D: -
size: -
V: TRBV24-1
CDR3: CATSDWGGRGTGELFF
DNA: TGTGCCACCAGTGACTGGGGGGGGCGCGGCACCGGGGAGCTGTTTTTT

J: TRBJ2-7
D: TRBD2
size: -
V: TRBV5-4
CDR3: CASSPGLAGGQLYYEQYF
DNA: TGTGCCAGCAGCCCGGGACTAGCGGGGGGGCAACTCTACTACGAGCAGTACTTC

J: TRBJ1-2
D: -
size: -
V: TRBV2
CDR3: CASSDLGGYTF
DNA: TGTGCCAGCAGTGACCTCGGTGGCTACACCTTC

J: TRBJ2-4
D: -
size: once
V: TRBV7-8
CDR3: CASSLPGGSGTGKNIQYF
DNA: TGTGCCAGCAGCTTACCAGGGGGCAGCGGGACGGGCAAAAACATTCAGTACTTC

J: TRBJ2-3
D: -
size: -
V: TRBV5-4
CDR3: CASSLGSEIGTDTQYF
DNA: TGTGCCAGCAGCTTGGGGTCTGAGATCGGCACAGATACGCAGTATTTT

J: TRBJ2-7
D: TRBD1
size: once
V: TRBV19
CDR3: CASSIRGRNEQYF
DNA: TGTGCCAGTAGTATTAGGGGGCGGAACGAGCAGTACTTC